The 27 T cell receptor beta chains presented below share a single source sample, sequenced in a study of blood T cell repertoires in COVID-19. Sequencing used immunoSEQ multiplex PCR; TCRdb keeps in-frame clones, though not all of them. This sample carries about 59,000 clones, 78% of them seen once, and the ten largest clones take over 9.5%. The sample was peripheral blood. The receptors originated from a man aged 80 or over with acute or convalescent COVID-19.

This clone appeared many times. The genes are TRBV30 and TRBJ1-4; possibly TRBD1 for D (6 bases). The length of the CDR3 is 14 residues. Germline assignment: CDR1 GTSNPN and CDR2 SVGIG (reference sequence). The CDR3 spells CAWGGPPDSEKLFF. CDR3 sequence (DNA): TGTGCATGGGGGGGCCCGCCGGACAGTGAAAAACTGTTTTTT. Full variable domain (missing parts from reference TRBV30 and TRBJ1-4): SQTIHQWPATLVQPVGSPLSLECTVEGTSNPNLYWYRQAAGRGLQLLFYSVGIGQISSEVPQNLSASRPQDRQFILSSKKLLLSDSGFYLCAWGGPPDSEKLFFGSGTQLSVL.

The chain combines TRBV14 with TRBJ2-5; 7 bases map to TRBD1. Germline CDR1 SGHDN, CDR2 FVKESK. This CDR3 spans 17 amino acids. V shed 2 bases and J 2 bases; nucleotides not matched to a gene: 11. The CDR3 region has the DNA TGTGCCAGCAGCCAAATATTGGGACAGCTAGGACAAGAGACCCAGTACTTC. This translates into CASSQILGQLGQETQYF.

The V call is TRBV7-8, the J call TRBJ2-3; weak D call: TRBD2 (5 bases). With 5 bases removed from V and 3 bases from J, the gap between germline ends came to 12 bases. The CDR3 has 14 residues. Germline V gene lookup returns CDR1 SGHVS and CDR2 FQNEAQ. This chain's CDR3 is CASSAEDGTDTQYF. The CDR3 DNA follows: TGTGCCAGCAGCGCGGAGGACGGAACAGATACGCAGTATTTT.

This chain joins TRBV5-8 and TRBJ2-3, with D perhaps TRBD1 (5 bases). The CDR3 spans 17 residues. Germline CDR1 SGHTS, CDR2 YDEGEE. The V gene lost 6 bases and the J gene lost 2 bases, with 22 bases spanning the gap. Written as DNA, the CDR3 is TGTGCCAGCACCTCAGGCAGGACAAAAACCAACACAGATACGCAGTATTTT. Residues: CASTSGRTKTNTDTQYF.

CDR3 in amino acids: CASSLESLSGANVLTF. Here the CDR3 DNA reads TGTGCCAGCAGCTTAGAGTCCCTCTCTGGGGCCAACGTCCTGACTTTC. V usage is TRBV11-2 and J usage is TRBJ2-6; D uncertain. The CDR3 has 16 residues. Trimming removed 0 bases from V and 0 bases from J, with 6 bases in between. Germline V lookup: CDR1 SGHAT, CDR2 FQNNGV.

V and J are TRBV13 and TRBJ2-3; TRBD2 matches 8 bases. CDR1 is PRHDT, CDR2 FYEKMQ, per germline (reference sequence). This CDR3 region has 16 residues. With V trimmed by 1 base and J by 5 bases, 8 bases remained unmatched. Written as DNA, the CDR3 is TGTGCCAGCAGCTTAGATACGGGAGGGACTAAAGATACGCAGTATTTT. It specifies CASSLDTGGTKDTQYF.

This sequence joins TRBV28 and TRBJ2-1; tentatively, D is TRBD1 (6 bases). Deletions cut 5 bases from V and 8 bases from J, with 19 bases between. Germline CDR1 reads MDHEN; CDR2 reads SYDVKM. CDR3 length: 15 residues. Here the CDR3 DNA reads TGTGCCAGCAGTCCCCGTGAAGGGGGAGTGGATGAGCAGTTCTTC. This gives the protein CASSPREGGVDEQFF.

The V and J genes are TRBV5-4 and TRBJ2-1; 16 bases agree with TRBD2. This CDR3 is built from 17 residues. Germline V CDR1 and CDR2: SGHNT, YYREEE (reference sequence). V was clipped by 4 bases and J by 4 bases; unmatched bases: 5. CDR3 protein: CASSSGTSGRAYNEQFF. CDR3 DNA: TGTGCCAGCAGCAGCGGGACTAGCGGGAGGGCTTACAATGAGCAGTTCTTC.

The CDR3 nucleotides read TGTGCCAGCTCACCATCCGGGACAGGGGGCTCCTACGAGCAGTACTTC. This gives the protein CASSPSGTGGSYEQYF. This chain connects TRBV18 to TRBJ2-7; 11 bases are a match to TRBD1. This CDR3 contains 16 residues. The V gene end was trimmed by 2 bases and the J gene end by 0 bases; junction bases not matched to a gene: 3. Germline CDR1 reads KGHSH; CDR2 reads LQKENI.

V and J are TRBV19 and TRBJ1-1, with 7 bases matching TRBD1. The V segment lost 8 bases and the J segment 4 bases; nucleotides outside the gene matches: 10. Germline V gives CDR1 LNHDA, CDR2 SQIVND (reference sequence). The CDR3 has 14 amino acids. The chain's CDR3 is CASGSSQGFTEAFF. The CDR3 DNA is TGTGCCAGTGGATCGTCACAGGGGTTCACTGAAGCTTTCTTT. The full variable domain, its missing parts supplied by reference TRBV19 and TRBJ1-1, is DGGITQSPKYLFRKEGQNVTLSCEQNLNHDAMYWYRQDPGQGLRLIYYSQIVNDFQKGDIAEGYSVSREKKESFPLTVTSAQKNPTAFYLCASGSSQGFTEAFFGQGTRLTVV.

The rearrangement uses TRBV27 and TRBJ1-1; D perhaps matches TRBD1 (5 bases). CDR3 length equals 13 residues. V was shortened by 3 bases and J by 11 bases, with 16 bases between the two germline ends. The germline gives CDR1 MNHEY, CDR2 SMNVEV (reference sequence). For the CDR3, the DNA is TGTGCCAGCAGTTTGGCACAGGCCTCTAAGGCTTTCTTT. It yields the protein CASSLAQASKAFF.

V gene TRBV19 combines with J gene TRBJ2-7, with TRBD1 identical over 10 bases. CDR3 length: 15 residues. The germline V gene encodes CDR1 LNHDA and CDR2 SQIVND (reference sequence). V was pared by 1 base and J by 5 bases, with 5 bases of the junction left unmatched. The DNA of the CDR3 is TGTGCCAGTAGTATAGTCGGACAGGGGGTAAACGAGCAGTACTTC. Encoded protein: CASSIVGQGVNEQYF.

The CDR3 sequence: CASSPSSLSGNTIYF. DNA for the CDR3: TGTGCCAGCAGCCCCTCTAGTCTCTCTGGAAACACCATATATTTT. The rearrangement uses TRBV7-9 and TRBJ1-3; D remains ambiguous. Trimming pared 5 bases from V and 0 bases from J, leaving 11 bases between. There are 15 residues in the CDR3. CDR1 SEHNR and CDR2 FQNEAQ come from the germline V gene (reference sequence).

This rearrangement joins TRBV7-2 to TRBJ1-6; 9 positions agree with TRBD1. With V trimmed by 3 bases and J by 9 bases, 6 bases remained unmatched. From germline, CDR1 is SGHTA and CDR2 FQGNSA. The CDR3 is made up of 15 amino acids. This chain's CDR3 is CASSFTGGASSPLHF. In DNA, the CDR3 is TGTGCCAGCAGCTTCACAGGGGGCGCGAGTTCACCCCTCCACTTT.

This chain uses TRBV2 with TRBJ2-3; perhaps TRBD2 as D (5 bases). V was trimmed by 3 bases and J by 4 bases, leaving 11 bases between them. The CDR3 is 14 amino acids. Germline lookup yields CDR1 SNHLY and CDR2 FYNNEI. This CDR3 is CASSDPSGADTQYF. The CDR3 DNA reads TGTGCCAGCAGTGACCCCAGCGGTGCAGATACGCAGTATTTT.

This clone was detected only once. This chain joins TRBV5-1 and TRBJ1-1, with 7 bases fitting TRBD1. The CDR3 has 15 residues. Germline V gene sequence: CDR1 SGHRS, CDR2 YFSETQ. V was clipped by 4 bases and J by 0 bases; unmatched bases: 6. The CDR3 nucleotides are TGCGCCAGCAGCCCCCAGGGGGGCATGAACACTGAAGCTTTCTTT. It translates to CASSPQGGMNTEAFF. Using reference TRBV5-1 and TRBJ1-1 for the parts outside the CDR3, the full variable domain is KAGVTQTPRYLIKTRGQQVTLSCSPISGHRSVSWYQQTPGQGLQFLFEYFSETQRNKGNFPGRFSGRQFSNSRSEMNVSTLELGDSALYLCASSPQGGMNTEAFFGQGTRLTVV.

The chain joins TRBV7-9 to TRBJ1-2, with D hard to call. The CDR3 is 14 amino acids. V lost 3 bases to trimming and J lost 0 bases, with 8 bases between them. The germline CDR1 and CDR2 sequences are SEHNR and FQNEAQ (reference sequence). The CDR3 coding sequence is TGTGCCAGCAGCTTTACACCCTCTAACTATGGCTACACCTTC. Translating gives CASSFTPSNYGYTF.

The rearrangement uses TRBV7-9 and TRBJ2-6; 9 bases align to TRBD1. The germline V gene has CDR1 SEHNR and CDR2 FQNEAQ (reference sequence). CDR3 length equals 19 residues. J was trimmed by 0 bases and V by 2 bases; bases with no gene match: 8. The CDR3 nucleotides read TGTGCCAGCAGCTTAACGGGACAGGGCTTACTCTCTGGGGCCAACGTCCTGACTTTC. It codes for CASSLTGQGLLSGANVLTF.

This chain links TRBV11-3 with TRBJ1-3; D unresolved. CDR1 and CDR2 (germline): SGHNT, YENEEA. The germline V and J ends were trimmed by 0 bases and 0 bases, with 6 bases remaining between them. CDR3 length: 15 amino acids. The CDR3 DNA reads as TGTGCCAGCAGCTTAGAAGCAAGCTCTGGAAACACCATATATTTT. It is translated as CASSLEASSGNTIYF.

The chain carries TRBV18 and TRBJ1-1; D unclear. The CDR3 is made up of 14 amino acids. The ends were cut back, 6 bases at V and 2 bases at J, with 13 bases in the middle. CDR1 is KGHSH, CDR2 LQKENI, per germline. The CDR3 is CASSRSAGNTEAFF. CDR3 DNA: TGTGCCAGCTCTCGGTCCGCGGGAAACACTGAAGCTTTCTTT.

J is TRBJ2-1 and V is TRBV7-9, with TRBD2 matching over 8 bases. The CDR3 is made up of 14 amino acids. CDR1 SEHNR and CDR2 FQNEAQ come from the germline V gene (reference sequence). Unmatched junction bases numbered 7, after V lost 8 bases and J lost 4 bases. This CDR3 is CASGISGTYNEQFF. CDR3 nucleotides: TGTGCCAGCGGCATTAGCGGGACATACAATGAGCAGTTCTTC. Full variable domain (remainder filled in from reference TRBV7-9 and TRBJ2-1): DTGVSQNPRHKITKRGQNVTFRCDPISEHNRLYWYRQTLGQGPEFLTYFQNEAQLEKSRLLSDRFSAERPKGSFSTLEIQRTEQGDSAMYLCASGISGTYNEQFFGPGTRLTVL.

This clone was observed a few times. The chain links TRBV15 to TRBJ1-2; 12 nucleotides line up with TRBD1. The CDR3 spans 15 residues. Germline loops: CDR1 LNHNV, CDR2 YYDKDF (reference sequence). J gave up 8 bases and V 5 bases, and 9 bases lay outside the gene matches. CDR3 amino acids: CATSGGGQGAAGYTF. The CDR3 DNA is TGTGCCACCAGCGGAGGGGGACAGGGGGCAGCGGGCTACACCTTC.

This clone was seen only once. The chain has TRBV6-4 and TRBJ2-1; 7 bases line up with TRBD1. Germline lookup yields CDR1 MRHNA and CDR2 SNTAGT. There are 14 residues in the CDR3. V dropped 2 bases and J dropped 3; count of bases not matched to a gene: 1. The CDR3 coding sequence is TGTGCCAGCAGTGACGGGACAGACTACAATGAGCAGTTCTTC. It translates to CASSDGTDYNEQFF.

V gene TRBV7-3 combines with J gene TRBJ2-5; a possible D gene is TRBD1 (5 bases). V was pared by 2 bases and J by 5 bases, with 15 bases between. CDR1 and CDR2 (germline): SGHTA, FQGTGA. The CDR3 has 15 residues. CDR3 sequence (DNA): TGTGCCAGCAGCTTACAAAAAGGGGCCGGTGAGACCCAGTACTTC. Its protein is CASSLQKGAGETQYF.

This sequence joins TRBV28 and TRBJ2-5; 12 bases are a match to TRBD2. Germline CDR1 and CDR2: MDHEN and SYDVKM. Germline trimming cut 3 bases from V and 2 bases from J; bases unmatched to any gene: 4. The CDR3 runs 16 residues. The CDR3 loop reads CASSLTSGGGQETQYF. CDR3 sequence (DNA): TGTGCCAGCAGTTTGACTAGCGGGGGAGGTCAAGAGACCCAGTACTTC.

V is TRBV24-1 and J is TRBJ1-5, with D possibly TRBD1 on 5 matching bases. V lost 4 bases and J 0 bases, leaving 12 bases between the germline ends. CDR3 length: 16 residues. The germline gives CDR1 KGHDR, CDR2 SFDVKD. The CDR3 here is CATSESTAYSNQPQHF. CDR3 DNA: TGTGCCACCAGTGAGTCGACAGCATATAGCAATCAGCCCCAGCATTTT.

V and J are TRBV2 and TRBJ1-6; unclear D gene. Germline loops: CDR1 SNHLY, CDR2 FYNNEI. V was clipped by 7 bases and J by 8 bases, with 15 bases between them. The length of the CDR3 is 14 residues. CDR3: CASTAWNGDSPLHF. The DNA of the CDR3 is TGTGCCAGCACTGCGTGGAACGGGGATTCACCCCTCCACTTT.